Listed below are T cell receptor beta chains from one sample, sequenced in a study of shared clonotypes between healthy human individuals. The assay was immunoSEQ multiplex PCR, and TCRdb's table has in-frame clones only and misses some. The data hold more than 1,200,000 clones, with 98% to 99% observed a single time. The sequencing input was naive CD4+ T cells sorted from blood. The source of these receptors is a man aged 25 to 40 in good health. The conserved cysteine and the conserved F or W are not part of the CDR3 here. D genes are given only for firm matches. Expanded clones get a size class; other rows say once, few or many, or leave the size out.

CDR3aa: ASSLGLAGVGEQY
abundance: NA
j_gene: TRBJ2-7
d_gene: NA
v_gene: TRBV11-2

CDR3aa: ASSRPGGTYEQY
abundance: NA
j_gene: TRBJ2-7
d_gene: NA
v_gene: TRBV6-5

CDR3aa: SAPSSYEQY
abundance: NA
j_gene: TRBJ2-7
d_gene: NA
v_gene: TRBV20-1

CDR3aa: ASTDTGTTPYNEQF
abundance: NA
j_gene: TRBJ2-1
d_gene: NA
v_gene: TRBV6-6

CDR3aa: ASSRNSGANVLT
abundance: NA
j_gene: TRBJ2-6
d_gene: NA
v_gene: TRBV28

CDR3aa: ASSQGGEQF
abundance: NA
j_gene: TRBJ2-1
d_gene: TRBD2
v_gene: TRBV6-5

CDR3aa: ASTSGPNTGELF
abundance: NA
j_gene: TRBJ2-2
d_gene: TRBD2
v_gene: TRBV5-1

CDR3aa: ASSSTGSSGNTIY
abundance: NA
j_gene: TRBJ1-3
d_gene: NA
v_gene: TRBV7-2

CDR3aa: ASSQTDRGGTEAF
abundance: NA
j_gene: TRBJ1-1
d_gene: TRBD1
v_gene: TRBV4-1

CDR3aa: ASSVALGVHEQY
abundance: NA
j_gene: TRBJ2-7
d_gene: NA
v_gene: TRBV5-1

CDR3aa: ASSLWGQVTYEQY
abundance: once
j_gene: TRBJ2-7
d_gene: TRBD1
v_gene: TRBV7-2

CDR3aa: ASSLTGYSNQPQH
abundance: NA
j_gene: TRBJ1-5
d_gene: NA
v_gene: TRBV18

CDR3aa: ASKGNSLNTEAF
abundance: NA
j_gene: TRBJ1-1
d_gene: NA
v_gene: TRBV5-1

CDR3aa: ASSPQAGGGSYEQY
abundance: NA
j_gene: TRBJ2-7
d_gene: TRBD2
v_gene: TRBV5-1

CDR3aa: ASSSKAKRGGNTIY
abundance: NA
j_gene: TRBJ1-3
d_gene: NA
v_gene: TRBV13

CDR3aa: ASSSGGNEQF
abundance: NA
j_gene: TRBJ2-1
d_gene: TRBD2
v_gene: TRBV6-6

CDR3aa: ASSASGSLGYEQY
abundance: NA
j_gene: TRBJ2-7
d_gene: TRBD2
v_gene: TRBV2

CDR3aa: ASSLLTTDRAKLF
abundance: NA
j_gene: TRBJ1-4
d_gene: NA
v_gene: TRBV5-6

CDR3aa: ASSQDWGVPRELF
abundance: NA
j_gene: TRBJ2-2
d_gene: NA
v_gene: TRBV4-3

CDR3aa: ASSFGTGHEKLF
abundance: NA
j_gene: TRBJ1-4
d_gene: NA
v_gene: TRBV4-1

CDR3aa: ASTNPGVPSGNTIY
abundance: NA
j_gene: TRBJ1-3
d_gene: NA
v_gene: TRBV19

CDR3aa: ASTKQGPAYEQY
abundance: NA
j_gene: TRBJ2-7
d_gene: NA
v_gene: TRBV6-1

CDR3aa: ASREAGGPHNEQF
abundance: NA
j_gene: TRBJ2-1
d_gene: TRBD2
v_gene: TRBV7-3

CDR3aa: ASRGQYEQY
abundance: NA
j_gene: TRBJ2-7
d_gene: NA
v_gene: TRBV28

CDR3aa: ASTFGLANYEQY
abundance: NA
j_gene: TRBJ2-7
d_gene: NA
v_gene: TRBV28

CDR3aa: ASSLGTGVMNTEAF
abundance: NA
j_gene: TRBJ1-1
d_gene: TRBD1
v_gene: TRBV27

CDR3aa: STNRADTQY
abundance: NA
j_gene: TRBJ2-3
d_gene: NA
v_gene: TRBV20-1

CDR3aa: ASSVSEGGFYEQY
abundance: NA
j_gene: TRBJ2-7
d_gene: NA
v_gene: TRBV9

CDR3aa: SVTQSQGGAGELF
abundance: NA
j_gene: TRBJ2-2
d_gene: NA
v_gene: TRBV29-1

CDR3aa: ASSQGGQGYEQY
abundance: NA
j_gene: TRBJ2-7
d_gene: TRBD1
v_gene: TRBV6-1

CDR3aa: ASSQGGREFDTQY
abundance: NA
j_gene: TRBJ2-3
d_gene: NA
v_gene: TRBV4-3

CDR3aa: AWDQGGSTEAF
abundance: NA
j_gene: TRBJ1-1
d_gene: TRBD1
v_gene: TRBV30

CDR3aa: ASSLLGTQETQY
abundance: NA
j_gene: TRBJ2-5
d_gene: NA
v_gene: TRBV5-1

CDR3aa: ASSLDGSGANVLT
abundance: once
j_gene: TRBJ2-6
d_gene: NA
v_gene: TRBV5-1

CDR3aa: SVVIGGETQY
abundance: NA
j_gene: TRBJ2-5
d_gene: NA
v_gene: TRBV29-1

CDR3aa: SVRVREADTQY
abundance: NA
j_gene: TRBJ2-3
d_gene: NA
v_gene: TRBV29-1

CDR3aa: ATRGEIAGRGGQY
abundance: NA
j_gene: TRBJ2-7
d_gene: TRBD2
v_gene: TRBV10-3

CDR3aa: ASSPPGRTEAF
abundance: NA
j_gene: TRBJ1-1
d_gene: NA
v_gene: TRBV28

CDR3aa: ASSLFPRQENTGELF
abundance: NA
j_gene: TRBJ2-2
d_gene: NA
v_gene: TRBV18

CDR3aa: ASSDPRGEQY
abundance: NA
j_gene: TRBJ2-7
d_gene: NA
v_gene: TRBV10-1

CDR3aa: ASSLEFGVNNEQF
abundance: once
j_gene: TRBJ2-1
d_gene: NA
v_gene: TRBV7-2

CDR3aa: ASSQDVGARGTEQF
abundance: NA
j_gene: TRBJ2-1
d_gene: NA
v_gene: TRBV14

CDR3aa: SASKGSNQPQH
abundance: NA
j_gene: TRBJ1-5
d_gene: NA
v_gene: TRBV29-1

CDR3aa: ASSSNLGAGAGELF
abundance: once
j_gene: TRBJ2-2
d_gene: TRBD2
v_gene: TRBV7-3

CDR3aa: ASSESRGLTYEQY
abundance: NA
j_gene: TRBJ2-7
d_gene: NA
v_gene: TRBV6-1

CDR3aa: ASSLITGQGAQAGGSPALEQY
abundance: NA
j_gene: TRBJ2-7
d_gene: TRBD1
v_gene: TRBV27

CDR3aa: ASSQRVLGRKY
abundance: NA
j_gene: TRBJ2-5
d_gene: NA
v_gene: TRBV4-1

CDR3aa: ASGLQSGGVGEQF
abundance: NA
j_gene: TRBJ2-1
d_gene: TRBD2
v_gene: TRBV12-5